The 28 T cell receptor delta chains reported below all come from one sample, sequenced in a study of human gamma delta and Vdelta1 T cells (dated by TCRdb to the late 2010s). Their specific antigens are unknown. Receptor amplification or capture employed PCR. Sequencing relied on an Illumina MiSeq. TCRdb called clones anew from the public reads via CATT; matching DNA rows were later pooled. A total of over 10,000 delta-chain clones appear in this sample, roughly 45% of them only once. The top ten constitute about 1.6% of the sample. Specimen: Vdelta1 gamma-delta T cells from blood grown in culture (DOT cells). The cell subset or site label for this specimen denotes: Delta One T cells, in vitro expanded/differentiated Vd1+ gamma-delta T cells. These receptors were collected from a human donor in good health.

This clone appeared a single time. The gene calls are TRDV1 and TRDJ1, with a possible D match to TRDD2 (7 bases). There are 27 residues in the CDR3. V gave up 2 bases and J gave up 0 bases, with 46 bases separating them. Germline CDR1 and CDR2: TSWWSYY and QGS. The CDR3 DNA is TGTGCTCTTGGGGAAGCGTCGGGCCTTCCTCCACAGAGGGGGGGTCCCGGGGGAGGACTGTACACCGATAAACTCATCTTT. Translation gives CALGEASGLPPQRGGPGGGLYTDKLIF.

As for this clone: Other DNA sequences in this sample translate to the same CDR3. The chain links TRDV1 to TRDJ1; 7 nucleotides match TRDD3. Germline CDR1 reads TSWWSYY; CDR2 reads QGS. There are 20 residues in the CDR3. After removal of 9 bases from V and 2 bases from J, the junction contained 27 bases not matched to a gene. The CDR3, as DNA: TGTGCTCTGGGGAGGAATCGACCTACTGGATACGGACGGGGGACCGATAAACTCATCTTT. Translating it yields CALGRNRPTGYGRGTDKLIF.

In its sample, this clone was seen a few times. This chain connects TRDV1 to TRDJ1; 11 bases are a match to TRDD3. With 2 bases clipped from V and 2 bases from J, the junction kept 4 bases outside the gene matches. The CDR3 contains 16 residues. Germline CDR1 and CDR2: TSWWSYY and QGS. The CDR3 nucleotides read TGTGCTCTTGGGGAATATGGGGGATACGGTACCGATAAACTCATCTTT. As protein: CALGEYGGYGTDKLIF.

The chain has TRDV1 and TRDJ1, with a tentative D call TRDD3 (5 bases). CDR1 and CDR2 (germline): TSWWSYY, QGS. The V gene lost 3 bases and the J gene lost 0 bases, with 23 bases spanning the gap. CDR3 length: 19 amino acids. Here the CDR3 reads CALGEGVLTRKRDTDKLIF. The CDR3 DNA reads TGTGCTCTTGGGGAGGGGGTCCTTACCCGGAAGCGAGACACCGATAAACTCATCTTT.

V usage is TRDV1 and J usage is TRDJ1; 10 nucleotides agree with TRDD3. This CDR3 spans 19 amino acids. From germline, CDR1 is TSWWSYY and CDR2 QGS. V lost 0 bases, J lost 6 bases, and 16 bases stayed unmatched. Written as DNA, the CDR3 is TGTGCTCTTGGGGAACTACCTTCGGGGGATACGGGTCGAACCTATAAACTCATCTTT. This translates into CALGELPSGDTGRTYKLIF.

This chain connects TRDV1 to TRDJ1, with no clear D. The CDR3 runs to 16 residues. Trimming cost V 5 bases and J 0 bases, with 16 bases left between them. Per the germline V gene, CDR1 is TSWWSYY and CDR2 is QGS. The CDR3 spells CALGTLFPIHTDKLIF. CDR3 DNA: TGTGCTCTTGGGACCTTATTTCCCATACACACCGATAAACTCATCTTT.

The chain uses TRDV1 and TRDJ1; 13 bases agree with TRDD3. The germline V gene has CDR1 TSWWSYY and CDR2 QGS. The CDR3 extends over 20 amino acids. V shed 6 bases, J shed 0 bases, and the junction held 16 bases outside the gene matches. CDR3 DNA sequence: TGTGCTCTTGGCCCCGGGGCTGCCGACTGGGGGATACGATACACCGATAAACTCATCTTT. It specifies CALGPGAADWGIRYTDKLIF.

This chain uses TRDV1 with TRDJ1; TRDD3 matches 7 bases. V was clipped by 4 bases and J by 0 bases; unmatched bases: 20. The CDR3 totals 20 residues. Germline lookup yields CDR1 TSWWSYY and CDR2 QGS. The CDR3 DNA follows: TGTGCTCTTGGGGCCTATACTCCAGACTGGGGATCCCTATACACCGATAAACTCATCTTT. It specifies CALGAYTPDWGSLYTDKLIF.

A single count supports this clone. The chain recombines TRDV1 with TRDJ1; TRDD3 agrees at 7 bases. V shed 0 bases, J shed 0 bases, and the junction held 52 bases outside the gene matches. The CDR3 has 32 amino acids. Germline CDR1 is TSWWSYY and CDR2 is QGS. CDR3 in amino acids: CALGELKRGPGPHLGRVRYSSWGHSYTDKLIF. The CDR3 bases are TGTGCTCTTGGGGAACTTAAACGGGGTCCCGGCCCCCACCTAGGTCGTGTAAGGTATTCTAGCTGGGGGCATTCGTACACCGATAAACTCATCTTT.

The V call is TRDV1, the J call TRDJ1; TRDD3 agrees at 9 bases. Germline V gives CDR1 TSWWSYY, CDR2 QGS. CDR3 length: 22 amino acids. V shed 3 bases and J 1 base; nucleotides not matched to a gene: 24. The CDR3 DNA reads as TGTGCTCTTGGGGAGCACTTTTCCTACCGTTCGGGGGATACTTGGGGCACCGATAAACTCATCTTT. It translates to CALGEHFSYRSGDTWGTDKLIF.

This clone occurred a few times. The rearrangement joins TRDV1 to TRDJ1; TRDD3 agrees at 10 bases. The CDR3 totals 23 residues. V shed 0 bases, J shed 4 bases, and the junction held 26 bases outside the gene matches. CDR1 is TSWWSYY and CDR2 is QGS in the germline V gene. DNA for the CDR3: TGTGCTCTTGGGGAACTAGTTCCGAGGCCCCTTTTACTGGGGGATTCGTCATACGATAAACTCATCTTT. This encodes CALGELVPRPLLLGDSSYDKLIF.

A few counts support this clone. This sequence joins TRDV1 and TRDJ2, with TRDD2 matching over 9 bases. The germline gives CDR1 TSWWSYY, CDR2 QGS. With V trimmed by 3 bases and J by 1 base, 24 bases remained unmatched. This CDR3 is built from 23 residues. Here the CDR3 reads CALGDLRPSYKGPYPFLTAQLFF. The CDR3 nucleotides are TGTGCTCTTGGGGACCTGAGGCCTTCCTACAAGGGCCCATACCCTTTTTTGACAGCACAACTCTTCTTT.

This clone was seen a few times. The chain uses TRDV1 and TRDJ1, with D possibly being TRDD2 (6 bases). The CDR3 length is 18 residues. The ends were cut back, 0 bases at V and 7 bases at J, with 24 bases in the middle. Germline lookup yields CDR1 TSWWSYY and CDR2 QGS. The CDR3 nucleotides read TGTGCTCTTGGGGAACTCCCAACCTTCCCTGTACGCGAGCTTAAACTCATCTTT. Its protein is CALGELPTFPVRELKLIF.

J is TRDJ1 and V is TRDV1, with D possibly called TRDD2 or TRDD3 (6 bases each). The V gene lost 4 bases and the J gene lost 3 bases, with 27 bases spanning the gap. The CDR3 length is 19 residues. Germline CDR1 is TSWWSYY and CDR2 is QGS. The CDR3 DNA is TGTGCTCTTGGGGCCCTTCCCCAACGCAACTGGGCGTGGGCCGATAAACTCATCTTT. This gives the protein CALGALPQRNWAWADKLIF.

V is TRDV1 and J is TRDJ1, with TRDD3 matching 9 bases. The trim removed 3 bases at V and 0 bases at J, leaving 20 bases unmatched. The V gene's germline CDR1 is TSWWSYY and CDR2 QGS. The CDR3 sequence is 21 residues long. CDR3 amino acids: CALGDQTSKRGYDSNTDKLIF. The CDR3 coding sequence is TGTGCTCTTGGGGACCAAACTTCTAAACGGGGATACGACTCGAACACCGATAAACTCATCTTT.

This chain joins TRDV1 and TRDJ1, with 7 bases lining up with TRDD3. The V segment lost 1 base and the J segment 0 bases; nucleotides outside the gene matches: 17. The CDR3 consists of 20 residues. Germline V gives CDR1 TSWWSYY, CDR2 QGS. The CDR3, as DNA: TGTGCTCTTGGGGAACGAAGGGCGAAGATCTGGGGGCCCGACACCGATAAACTCATCTTT. Its protein product is CALGERRAKIWGPDTDKLIF.

This clone appeared a single time. The J gene is TRDJ3, the V gene TRDV1; 10 nucleotides line up with TRDD3. Germline CDR1 and CDR2: TSWWSYY and QGS. CDR3 length: 24 amino acids. Trimming took 5 bases from V and 1 from J; bases not matched to a gene: 23. The CDR3 region is CALGNPGFPTGGYGHSWDTRQMFF. In DNA, the CDR3 is TGTGCTCTTGGGAACCCCGGGTTTCCTACGGGGGGATACGGACATTCCTGGGACACCCGACAGATGTTTTTC.

This clone was observed a few times. The chain joins TRDV1 to TRDJ2; D is undetermined. Trimming stripped 2 bases from V and 0 bases from J, with 22 bases between. The CDR3 has 20 amino acids. The V gene's germline CDR1 is TSWWSYY and CDR2 QGS. CDR3 protein: CALGEFIKELTLALTAQLFF. CDR3 nucleotide sequence: TGTGCTCTTGGGGAATTCATTAAAGAATTGACGTTGGCTTTGACAGCACAACTCTTCTTT.

The rearrangement uses TRDV1 and TRDJ1; D is undetermined. Per germline, CDR1 TSWWSYY and CDR2 QGS. The CDR3 is 20 residues long. The germline V and J ends were trimmed by 0 bases and 0 bases, with 23 bases remaining between them. CDR3 coding DNA: TGTGCTCTTGGGGAACTGGTCCCCGAAGAGAGGCCGAATAACACCGATAAACTCATCTTT. Amino acid sequence: CALGELVPEERPNNTDKLIF.

This clone was found a few times. The rearrangement joins TRDV1 to TRDJ1, with D uncertain. CDR1 and CDR2 (germline): TSWWSYY, QGS. V dropped 0 bases and J dropped 0 bases, with 11 bases sitting between them. The CDR3 spans 16 residues. The CDR3 DNA is TGTGCTCTTGGGGAACTGGGCTACGCGTACACCGATAAACTCATCTTT. This sequence encodes CALGELGYAYTDKLIF.

V is TRDV1 and J is TRDJ1; D is ambiguous. V was trimmed by 2 bases and J by 6 bases, leaving 34 bases between them. CDR1 is TSWWSYY and CDR2 is QGS in the germline V gene. The CDR3 is 21 amino acids. In DNA, the CDR3 is TGTGCTCTTGGGGAAGCCGTTCAGGCCTGGAAACGAGGGGCATCTCTTAATAAACTCATCTTT. Encoded protein: CALGEAVQAWKRGASLNKLIF.

In this sample, this clone turned up a few times. This chain joins TRDV1 and TRDJ1; D uncertain. The V and J ends lost 5 bases and 7 bases respectively, with 20 bases between them. Germline CDR1 TSWWSYY, CDR2 QGS. This CDR3 has 15 residues. CDR3 protein: CALGIRPSAATKLIF. In nucleotides, the CDR3 is TGTGCTCTTGGGATTCGCCCCTCGGCTGCCACTAAACTCATCTTT.

The chain has TRDV1 and TRDJ1, with D uncertain. Trimming pared 2 bases from V and 7 bases from J, leaving 11 bases between. The CDR3 is 13 amino acids. Germline V CDR1 and CDR2: TSWWSYY, QGS. The CDR3 here is CALGERGSPKLIF. As DNA, the CDR3 is TGTGCTCTTGGGGAAAGAGGTAGCCCTAAACTCATCTTT.

The rearrangement joins TRDV1 to TRDJ1; D is ambiguous. The germline gives CDR1 TSWWSYY, CDR2 QGS. The CDR3 is 15 residues long. V was clipped by 5 bases and J by 4 bases, with 17 bases between them. In DNA form, the CDR3 reads TGTGCTCTTGGGTGCCCCCTCGAATACTACGATAAACTCATCTTT. It encodes CALGCPLEYYDKLIF.

This clone was detected a few times. This chain links TRDV1 with TRDJ1, with 11 bases lining up with TRDD3. Per germline, CDR1 TSWWSYY and CDR2 QGS. The CDR3 is 21 residues long. The V and J ends lost 1 base and 5 bases, in that order; junction bases with no gene match: 21. This chain's CDR3 is CALGEPPLSTRLGDRTDKLIF. The CDR3 region has the DNA TGTGCTCTTGGGGAACCCCCCCTTTCTACAAGACTGGGGGATAGGACTGATAAACTCATCTTT.

V gene TRDV1 combines with J gene TRDJ1, with 8 positions matching TRDD2. The CDR3 consists of 22 residues. Germline-derived CDR1 and CDR2 are TSWWSYY and QGS. Losses at the gene ends were 5 bases for V and 0 bases for J; bases not matched to a gene: 26. CDR3 in DNA: TGTGCTCTTGGGAATCGGGTACCTTCCTATTCTCCGTCTGGGGACGACACCGATAAACTCATCTTT. Its protein is CALGNRVPSYSPSGDDTDKLIF.

This clone was found once. The rearrangement links TRDV1 to TRDJ1, with TRDD2 as a possible D gene (6 bases). The CDR3 runs 20 residues. CDR1 and CDR2 from the germline V gene are TSWWSYY and QGS. Trimming took 1 base from V and 0 from J, leaving 24 bases between them. This CDR3 reads CALGEPRPSPYVGYTDKLIF. CDR3 DNA sequence: TGTGCTCTTGGGGAACCGCGGCCTTCCCCATACGTGGGGTACACCGATAAACTCATCTTT.

V is TRDV1 and J is TRDJ1; 11 nucleotides line up with TRDD3. The junction had 27 bases not matched to a gene; V was cut back by 8 bases and J by 7 bases. The CDR3 contains 20 residues. Germline CDR1 reads TSWWSYY; CDR2 reads QGS. As DNA, the CDR3 is TGTGCTCTTTTCCACGTCCCTCCCGTTGCTGGGGGATACTCGCATTGTAAACTCATCTTT. Amino acid sequence: CALFHVPPVAGGYSHCKLIF.